The clone carrying this TCR beta chain has ten or more counts. Its antigen is not identified. Using RNA transcripts as the source, TCR beta CDR3 regions were amplified. RT-PCR in the first round (using the HTBI primer set) targeted the TCR CDR3. One entry per CDR3 protein, called by TCRdb with MiXCR from the multiplex PCR reads. The table shows roughly 98,000 distinct CDR3 sequences, with 35% to 50% occurring only once. Trimming cost V 3 bases and J 6 bases, with 3 bases left between them. In germline, CDR1 is PRHDT, CDR2 FYEKMQ (reference sequence). This CDR3 is built from 12 residues. This record belongs to a study of T cells in Graves' hyperthyroidism and ophthalmopathy. The study, taken as a whole, reports: Within blood appeared most thyroid clonotypes that had expanded above 0.001.

This rearrangement joins TRBV13 to TRBJ1-6; D not resolved. The TCR was taken from a woman aged 25 to 39 with Graves' hyperthyroidism. The sample consisted of peripheral blood or thyroid tissue (not recorded which). CDR3 sequence: CASSLRNSPLHF. The CDR3 region has the DNA TGTGCCAGCAGCTTGCGTAATTCACCCCTCCACTTT.